These 7 T cell receptor beta chains were all obtained from the same sample, sequenced in a study of Ad26.COV2.S vaccination and SARS-CoV-2 variants. Profiling relied on immunoSEQ multiplex PCR, and the TCRdb table lists in-frame clones only, not all of them. The sample has a few hundred thousand clones, more than 75% seen once. The treatment denotes: some 20 received Ad26.COV2.S at low or high dose, single or two shots; about 5 received placebo; per-sample allocation not given. Collection of the samples took place on day 63 after the first injection of vaccine or placebo. The material was peripheral blood, obtained in a trial of Ad26.COV2.S vaccine versus placebo. The source is a person between 18 and 65 years old who received the Ad26.COV2.S COVID-19 vaccine or a placebo.

V is TRBV6-1 and J is TRBJ2-4, with D hard to call. The germline gives CDR1 MNHNS, CDR2 SASEGT. The CDR3 is 16 residues long. V was shortened by 4 bases and J by 0 bases, with 13 bases between the two germline ends. CDR3 sequence (DNA): TGTGCCAGCAGTGTAGACCCCGGGCTAGCCAAAAACATTCAGTACTTC. Translating gives CASSVDPGLAKNIQYF.

The chain has TRBV5-6 and TRBJ2-1; D might be TRBD1 (6 bases). CDR3 length: 16 amino acids. Trimming pared 0 bases from V and 4 bases from J, leaving 14 bases between. Germline V gives CDR1 SGHDT, CDR2 YYEEEE. In DNA, the CDR3 is TGTGCCAGCAGCTTGGGTCGAGCCAGGGGTTACAATGAGCAGTTCTTC. It specifies CASSLGRARGYNEQFF.

The rearrangement joins TRBV27 to TRBJ2-2; 10 nucleotides match TRBD1. Germline assignment: CDR1 MNHEY and CDR2 SMNVEV (reference sequence). The CDR3 runs to 18 residues. Germline trimming cut 5 bases from V and 3 bases from J; bases unmatched to any gene: 12. CDR3 coding DNA: TGTGCCAGCAGTCGGGACAGGGGCCCGACTAGGGACACCGGGGAGCTGTTTTTT. Protein sequence: CASSRDRGPTRDTGELFF.

The chain combines TRBV5-1 with TRBJ1-4, with 7 bases aligning to TRBD1. The CDR3 has 17 residues. Germline V CDR1 and CDR2: SGHRS, YFSETQ. The V and J ends lost 4 bases and 3 bases, in that order; junction bases with no gene match: 12. DNA of the CDR3: TGCGCCAGCAGCCCTACCCACCGACAGGGCCCTAATGAAAAACTGTTTTTT. This encodes CASSPTHRQGPNEKLFF. The full variable domain, completed using reference TRBV5-1 and TRBJ1-4, is KAGVTQTPRYLIKTRGQQVTLSCSPISGHRSVSWYQQTPGQGLQFLFEYFSETQRNKGNFPGRFSGRQFSNSRSEMNVSTLELGDSALYLCASSPTHRQGPNEKLFFGSGTQLSVL.

The chain is built from TRBV5-1 and TRBJ1-2; 10 bases align to TRBD1. Per the germline V gene, CDR1 is SGHRS and CDR2 is YFSETQ. The V gene end was trimmed by 4 bases and the J gene end by 1 base; junction bases not matched to a gene: 4. The CDR3 is 15 amino acids. The CDR3 sequence is CASSPGQGLNYGYTF. As DNA, the CDR3 is TGCGCCAGCAGCCCGGGACAGGGGCTTAACTATGGCTACACCTTC.

The V gene is TRBV24-1, the J gene TRBJ2-3; TRBD1 matches at 10 bases. Unmatched junction bases numbered 5, after V lost 4 bases and J lost 2 bases. Germline values: CDR1 KGHDR, CDR2 SFDVKD. The CDR3 has 16 residues. CDR3 amino acids: CATSDPGTGATDTQYF. CDR3 DNA: TGTGCCACCAGTGACCCCGGGACAGGGGCCACAGATACGCAGTATTTT.

The chain uses TRBV30 and TRBJ2-7; TRBD1 agrees at 8 bases. V shed 3 bases and J 4 bases; nucleotides not matched to a gene: 2. Germline V CDR1 and CDR2: GTSNPN, SVGIG (reference sequence). This CDR3 comprises 12 residues. The CDR3 reads CAWRQGVYEQYF. The CDR3 DNA sequence: TGTGCCTGGAGACAGGGGGTATACGAGCAGTACTTC.